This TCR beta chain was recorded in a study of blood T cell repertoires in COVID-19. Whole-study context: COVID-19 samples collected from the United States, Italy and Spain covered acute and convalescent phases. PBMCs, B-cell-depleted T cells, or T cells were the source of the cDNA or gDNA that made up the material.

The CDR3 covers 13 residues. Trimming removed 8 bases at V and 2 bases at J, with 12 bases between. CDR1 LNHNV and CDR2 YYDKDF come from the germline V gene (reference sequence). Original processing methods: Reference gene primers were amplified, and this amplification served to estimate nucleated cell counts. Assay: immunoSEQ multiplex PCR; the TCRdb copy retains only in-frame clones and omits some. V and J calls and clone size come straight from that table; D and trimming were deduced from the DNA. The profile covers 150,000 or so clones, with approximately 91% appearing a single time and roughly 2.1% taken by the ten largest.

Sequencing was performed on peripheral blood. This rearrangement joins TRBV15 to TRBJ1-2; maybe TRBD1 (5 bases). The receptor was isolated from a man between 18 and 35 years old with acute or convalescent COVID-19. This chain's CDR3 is CATYGGVNYGYTF. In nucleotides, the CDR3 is TGTGCCACCTACGGAGGGGTGAACTATGGCTACACCTTC.